Listed below are T cell receptor beta chains from one sample, sequenced in a study of blood T cells in healthy people across ages. TCRdb used MiXCR to reprocess the 5' RACE reads, holding one entry per CDR3 protein. The sample holds roughly 930,000 distinct CDR3 sequences, under 50% seen once. The specimen sequenced was blood. These receptors were taken from a man under 40 in good health. CDR3s include the opening cysteine and the closing phenylalanine or tryptophan. A D gene is named only where the DNA matches it firmly. Size values are once, few and many counts, or a class for expanded clones, and some rows have none.

j_gene: TRBJ2-7; len: 13; v_gene: TRBV12-3/TRBV12-4; abundance: -; d_gene: -; CDR3nt: TGTGCCAGCAGTTTAGTAATGGGTGGCGAGCAGTACTTC; CDR3aa: CASSLVMGGEQYF
j_gene: TRBJ1-4; len: 17; v_gene: TRBV6-1; abundance: -; d_gene: -; CDR3nt: TGTGCCAGCAGTGATTTCTCCGGTAGGGCGACTAATGAAAAACTGTTTTTT; CDR3aa: CASSDFSGRATNEKLFF
j_gene: TRBJ2-1; len: 16; v_gene: TRBV29-1; abundance: -; d_gene: -; CDR3nt: TGCAGCGTTGATCCGGATCCTCCTTCGACCTACAATGAGCAGTTCTTC; CDR3aa: CSVDPDPPSTYNEQFF
j_gene: TRBJ1-4; len: 16; v_gene: TRBV3-1; abundance: -; d_gene: -; CDR3nt: TGTGCCAGCAGCCGTCGACCTGGGGGGGGGTATGAAAAACTGTTTTTT; CDR3aa: CASSRRPGGGYEKLFF
j_gene: TRBJ2-7; len: 12; v_gene: TRBV2; abundance: -; d_gene: -; CDR3nt: TGTGCCAGCAGGGCTAGCTCCCACGAGCAGTACTTC; CDR3aa: CASRASSHEQYF
j_gene: TRBJ1-5; len: 14; v_gene: TRBV20-1; abundance: -; d_gene: -; CDR3nt: TGCAGTGCTAGAGGCGGACAGAAGTATCAGCCCCAGCATTTT; CDR3aa: CSARGGQKYQPQHF
j_gene: TRBJ2-3; len: 14; v_gene: TRBV5-1; abundance: -; d_gene: -; CDR3nt: TGCGCCAGCAGCTTGCAGGCGGAGACAGATACGCAGTATTTT; CDR3aa: CASSLQAETDTQYF
j_gene: TRBJ2-1; len: 14; v_gene: TRBV28; abundance: -; d_gene: -; CDR3nt: TGTGCCAGCAGGAGCGGGACAGTTTACAATGAGCAGTTCTTC; CDR3aa: CASRSGTVYNEQFF
j_gene: TRBJ2-6; len: 15; v_gene: TRBV6-2/TRBV6-3; abundance: -; d_gene: -; CDR3nt: TGTGCCAGCAGTTCGTCTCCCTCTGGGGCCAACGTCCTGACTTTC; CDR3aa: CASSSSPSGANVLTF
j_gene: TRBJ2-7; len: 13; v_gene: TRBV12-3/TRBV12-4; abundance: few; d_gene: -; CDR3nt: TGTGCCAGCAGTTTAGCTCGACCCTACGAGCAGTACTTC; CDR3aa: CASSLARPYEQYF
j_gene: TRBJ2-7; len: 17; v_gene: TRBV5-1; abundance: -; d_gene: TRBD1; CDR3nt: TGCGCCGGCAGCCCGAGGATTGGACAGGGAGTCTCCTACGAGCAGTACTTC; CDR3aa: CAGSPRIGQGVSYEQYF
j_gene: TRBJ2-7; len: 15; v_gene: TRBV4-3; abundance: few; d_gene: TRBD2; CDR3nt: TGCGCCAGCAGCCAAGATTTGGGACTAGCTACCGAGCAGTACTTC; CDR3aa: CASSQDLGLATEQYF
j_gene: TRBJ1-5; len: 14; v_gene: TRBV28; abundance: -; d_gene: TRBD1; CDR3nt: TGTGCCAGCAGCCTAGACAGGGAGGAACAGCCCCAGCATTTT; CDR3aa: CASSLDREEQPQHF